This T cell receptor (beta chain) was captured in a study of blood T cell repertoires in COVID-19 (dated by TCRdb to 2018 to 2021). The study in broad terms: Samples covering the acute and convalescent phases of COVID-19 were provided by collaborators in the United States, Italy and Spain. The prospective study material was composed of cDNA or gDNA derived from T cells, B-cell-depleted T cells, or PBMCs. Subjects who had been exposed to COVID-19, were actively infected with it, or had recovered from it provided the deeply sampled blood TCRbeta repertoires that made up the dataset. The repertoires were made available in a free public database intended to serve as a resource for research on the immune response to SARS-CoV-2. Samples came from the ongoing ImmuneRACE study (first 160 participants) plus 1,254 subjects from 6 global collaborators. Nearly every sample came with metadata listing a de-identified subject ID, COVID-19 status, age in years and sex. HLA class I and class II types, where available, came from metadata supplied by the sample provider rather than from assay-based typing.

TCRbeta CDR3 regions were amplified from genomic DNA using the immunoSEQ Assay, a bias-controlled multiplex PCR. The paper's data handling went like this. Within the assay, amplification of reference gene primers was used to estimate how many nucleated cells each sample contained. Sequence reads were collapsed and filtered to measure the absolute abundance of every unique TCRbeta CDR3 rearrangement. For each sample, productive Simpson clonality was calculated by taking the square root of Simpson's diversity index across productive rearrangements. Not all clones reach the TCRdb copy of this immuneACCESS table, which keeps in-frame sequences only. Checked studies attribute under half of the gap to unresolved V genes and leave the rest unexplained. The V and J calls and clone size were taken over from that table, and D and trimming were inferred from the DNA. This sample comprises 150,000 to 200,000 clones, about 84% of them detected only once. Roughly 5% of the sample is taken by the ten largest.

Results and caveats for the whole study, not just this receptor: How much clinical and demographic metadata was included differed by source and by participant, and the metadata was provided uncurated.

Concerning this clone: The antigen it binds to is not known. No much larger clonotype is one base removed from it; base qualities were not supplied.

Collaborating institutions collected whole blood in K2EDTA tubes following their own protocols. Collaborator samples were shipped for TCRbeta analysis as frozen whole blood, isolated PBMCs, or DNA extracted from either sample type. Per the germline V gene, KGHDR is the CDR1 and SFDVKD is the CDR2. V and J are truncated by 6 bases and 7 bases respectively, leaving an intervening sequence of 11 bases. CDR3 length: 12 amino acids, cysteine to phenylalanine. Of the read, only the CDR3 DNA is kept; its 36 bases are in frame from base 1. Sequencing was performed on peripheral blood. The receptor's source is a woman in her 30s with acute or convalescent COVID-19. The V gene is TRBV24-1 and the J gene is TRBJ2-5, with TRBD1 tentatively as D gene (6 bases match). Read as DNA, the sequence is TGTGCCACCAGTTCAGGGGCGGGGACCCAGTACTTC. Its translation is CATSSGAGTQYF.